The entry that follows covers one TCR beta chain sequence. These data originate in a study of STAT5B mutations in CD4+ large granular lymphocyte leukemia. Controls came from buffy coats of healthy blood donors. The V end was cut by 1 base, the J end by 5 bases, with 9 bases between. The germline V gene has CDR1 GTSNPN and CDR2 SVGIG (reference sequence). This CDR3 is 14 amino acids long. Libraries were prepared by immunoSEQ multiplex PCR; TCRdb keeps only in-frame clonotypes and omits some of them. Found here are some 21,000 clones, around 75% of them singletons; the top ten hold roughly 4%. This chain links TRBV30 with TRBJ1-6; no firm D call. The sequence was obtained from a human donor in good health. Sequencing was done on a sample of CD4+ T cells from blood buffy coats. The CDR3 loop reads CAWSGGANNSPLHF. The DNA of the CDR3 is TGTGCCTGGAGTGGGGGAGCTAATAATTCACCCCTCCACTTT.